A single sample is the source of the 30 T cell receptor beta chains below, sequenced in a study of post-analysis software for immune sequencing data. These receptors have no known antigen. Regarding the study as a whole: Among roughly five TRBV segments more frequent in patients than controls were TRBV5-6, TRBV5-1 and TRBV20-1.

TCR beta libraries were prepared from cDNA with unique molecular identifiers. TCRdb reprocessed the PCR reads via MiXCR and lists one record per CDR3 protein. The sample carries a few hundred thousand distinct CDR3 sequences, 35% to 40% recorded once. Sequencing input: blood. The receptors were gathered from a girl aged 10 to 17 with multiple sclerosis.

This clonotype occurred a few times. The J gene is TRBJ2-1, the V gene TRBV29-1; D perhaps matches TRBD2 (5 bases). V was cut by 3 bases and J by 0 bases, with 9 bases left in between. CDR3 length: 14 amino acids. Germline lookup yields CDR1 SQVTM and CDR2 ANQGSEA. The chain's CDR3 is CSVERANSYNEQFF. The CDR3 nucleotides are TGCAGCGTTGAGCGGGCTAACTCCTACAATGAGCAGTTCTTC.

This clonotype came up a few times. Since a much larger clone is just one base distant, this may be a read error. V and J are TRBV7-9 and TRBJ1-2; TRBD1 matches 7 bases. The germline V gene encodes CDR1 SEHNR and CDR2 FQNEAQ (reference sequence). The CDR3 spans 13 residues. The V and J ends lost 2 bases and 6 bases, in that order; junction bases with no gene match: 3. Here the CDR3 reads CASSLTRGDGYTF. The CDR3 coding sequence is TGTGCCAGCAGCTTAACCAGGGGGGATGGCTACACCTTC.

This chain's CDR3 is CSARDGGGLSDTQYF. The CDR3, as DNA: TGCAGTGCTAGAGATGGGGGGGGCCTGTCAGATACGCAGTATTTT. V is TRBV20-1 and J is TRBJ2-3; the D gene is possibly TRBD2 (7 bases). The V gene's germline CDR1 is DFQATT and CDR2 SNEGSKA (reference sequence). Trimming pared 0 bases from V and 4 bases from J, leaving 14 bases between. This CDR3 has 15 residues.

In the case of this clonotype: With a much larger clone just one base away, this may be a read error. V gene TRBV28 combines with J gene TRBJ2-6, with D perhaps being TRBD1 or TRBD2 (6 bases each). This CDR3 is built from 15 residues. Germline CDR1 and CDR2: MDHEN and SYDVKM. The CDR3 region has the DNA TGTGCCAGCACCATGGGGGGCTCTGGGGCCGACGTCCTGACTTTC. Amino acid sequence: CASTMGGSGADVLTF. The variable domain in full, with the rest retrieved from reference TRBV28 and TRBJ2-6, is DVKVTQSSRYLVKRTGEKVFLECVQDMDHENMFWYRQDPGLGLRLIYFSYDVKMKEKGDIPEGYSVSREKKERFSLILESASTNQTSMYLCASTMGGSGADVLTFGAGSRLTVL.

The chain joins TRBV6-5 to TRBJ2-5, with D perhaps TRBD2 (6 bases). The germline CDR1 and CDR2 sequences are MNHEY and SVGAGI. This CDR3 region has 15 residues. V shed 0 bases and J shed 5 bases, with 13 bases lying between them. CDR3 residues: CASSYSNRDWETQYF. CDR3 bases: TGTGCCAGCAGTTACTCGAACCGGGACTGGGAGACCCAGTACTTC.

This clonotype was observed many times. This chain joins TRBV29-1 and TRBJ2-3; the D gene is possibly TRBD1 (6 bases). This CDR3 comprises 13 residues. Trimming took 3 bases from V and 2 from J, leaving 9 bases between them. Germline V gives CDR1 SQVTM, CDR2 ANQGSEA. The CDR3 sequence: CSVEQGNTDTQYF. CDR3 coding DNA: TGCAGCGTTGAGCAGGGGAACACAGATACGCAGTATTTT.

Notes on this clonotype: A clone one base away is much larger, so this may be a read error. This chain uses TRBV25-1 with TRBJ2-1; the D gene is possibly TRBD2 (5 bases). The CDR3 covers 13 residues. Germline CDR1 is MGHDK and CDR2 is SYGVNS. The germline V and J ends were trimmed by 3 bases and 5 bases, with 8 bases remaining between them. The CDR3 protein is CASSETINNEQFF. DNA for the CDR3: TGTGCCAGCAGTGAGACTATTAACAATGAGCAGTTCTTC.

This clonotype was seen at least ten times. The rearrangement links TRBV29-1 to TRBJ2-4; D gene unclear. V was clipped by 2 bases and J by 8 bases, with 13 bases between them. Germline CDR1 SQVTM, CDR2 ANQGSEA. The CDR3 extends over 13 amino acids. For the CDR3, the DNA is TGCAGCGTTGAAATCCCACCCGGTTACATTCAGTACTTC. Translation gives CSVEIPPGYIQYF.

This rearrangement joins TRBV6-1 to TRBJ2-7; no clear D gene. The germline gives CDR1 MNHNS, CDR2 SASEGT. V dropped 5 bases and J dropped 1 base, with 12 bases sitting between them. This CDR3 has 14 residues. In DNA form, the CDR3 reads TGTGCCAGCAGTACCAACGAAGGTTCCTACGAGCAGTACTTC. Protein sequence: CASSTNEGSYEQYF.

The rearrangement joins TRBV6-5 to TRBJ2-7; TRBD1 might be the D (6 bases). Judging by the DNA end, TRBJ2-5 fits better; the J call may be wrong. This CDR3 spans 15 amino acids. Looked up from germline, CDR1 is MNHEY and CDR2 is SVGAGI. The CDR3 sequence: CASSYSPGVVETQYF. CDR3 nucleotides: TGTGCCAGCAGTTACTCGCCAGGGGTCGTAGAGACCCAGTACTTC.

This clonotype was picked up many times. V and J are TRBV6-1 and TRBJ1-2; D remains ambiguous. This CDR3 region has 15 residues. From germline, CDR1 is MNHNS and CDR2 SASEGT. The V end was cut by 6 bases, the J end by 2 bases, with 16 bases between. In nucleotides, the CDR3 is TGTGCCAGCAGACGGCGAGGGCACGAGAACTATGGCTACACCTTC. Its protein product is CASRRRGHENYGYTF.

Turning to this clonotype: A much larger clone lies a single base off, so this may be a read error. The gene calls are TRBV28 and TRBJ2-1, with TRBD1 matching over 7 bases. J gave up 9 bases and V 8 bases, and 19 bases lay outside the gene matches. The CDR3 has 16 amino acids. Germline CDR1 MDHEN, CDR2 SYDVKM. The CDR3: CASSLGPRQGNSEQFF. In DNA, the CDR3 is TGTGCCAGCTCCTTAGGACCCAGACAGGGAAACAGTGAGCAGTTCTTC.

This clonotype was observed a handful of times. The chain carries TRBV11-2 and TRBJ2-2; D is unresolved. Germline CDR1 reads SGHAT; CDR2 reads FQNNGV. CDR3 length: 16 amino acids. V dropped 2 bases and J dropped 2 bases, with 12 bases sitting between them. In nucleotides, the CDR3 is TGTGCCAGCAGCTTACGATGGGGTCAAAACACCGGGGAGCTGTTTTTT. This encodes CASSLRWGQNTGELFF.

A word on this clonotype: At one boundary the junction diverges from the germline segment, which might be a read error. The chain links TRBV20-1 to TRBJ2-7; D possibly matches TRBD1 or TRBD2 (5 bases each). The CDR3 extends over 13 amino acids. Germline V gives CDR1 DFQATT, CDR2 SNEGSKA (reference sequence). The DNA of the CDR3 is TGCAGTACTAGAGTGACAGACTCCTACGAGCAGTACTTC. Amino acids: CSTRVTDSYEQYF.

This clonotype was detected a few times. In DNA, the CDR3 is TGTGCCAGCAGCCAAGTCACCCAAGAACTGTTTTTT. Amino acids: CASSQVTQELFF. The rearrangement uses TRBV4-2 and TRBJ1-4; no clear D gene. The V and J ends lost 1 base and 12 bases respectively, with 9 bases between them. The V gene's germline CDR1 is LGHNA and CDR2 YNFKEQ. This CDR3 comprises 12 residues.

The V gene is TRBV12-3 or TRBV12-4, the J gene TRBJ2-7; D remains ambiguous. The CDR3 is 12 amino acids. The V end was cut by 5 bases, the J end by 5 bases, with 10 bases between. DNA for the CDR3: TGTGCCAGCAGTCCTAGTTCTGACGAGCAGTACTTC. Translation: CASSPSSDEQYF.

This clonotype came up a few times. A much larger clone lies one base from this, so it may be a read error. This chain links TRBV29-1 with TRBJ2-3, with D tentatively TRBD1 or TRBD2 (5 bases each). The CDR3 consists of 15 residues. Germline assignment: CDR1 SQVTM and CDR2 ANQGSEA. DNA of the CDR3: TGCAACTGGGCAGAGGGGATCGATCCGACAGATACGCAGTATTTT. It is translated as CNWAEGIDPTDTQYF.

There are a few counts of this clonotype. The rearrangement links TRBV5-1 to TRBJ1-5, with D tentatively TRBD1 (5 bases). Germline V gives CDR1 SGHRS, CDR2 YFSETQ. V gave up 4 bases and J gave up 3 bases, with 8 bases separating them. The CDR3 spans 13 residues. This CDR3 reads CASSRGLNQPQHF. For the CDR3, the DNA is TGCGCCAGCAGCAGGGGACTCAATCAGCCCCAGCATTTT.

The V gene is TRBV5-1, the J gene TRBJ2-7, with 8 bases identical to TRBD2. CDR1 is SGHRS and CDR2 is YFSETQ in the germline V gene. CDR3 length: 15 amino acids. J lost 0 bases, V lost 4 bases, and 6 bases had no gene match. The DNA for the CDR3 is TGCGCCAGCAGCGCAGAGGCGGGAGGCTCCTACGAGCAGTACTTC. Amino acids: CASSAEAGGSYEQYF.

This clonotype appeared a few times. The chain uses TRBV19 and TRBJ2-5, with unresolved D. The germline V gene encodes CDR1 LNHDA and CDR2 SQIVND (reference sequence). V shed 10 bases and J shed 3 bases, with 12 bases lying between them. The CDR3 length is 12 residues. CDR3 loop: CATAIKEETQYF. The CDR3 region has the DNA TGTGCCACCGCGATTAAGGAAGAGACCCAGTACTTC.

The rearrangement links TRBV7-8 to TRBJ2-5; D may correspond to TRBD1 or TRBD2 (5 bases each). Per germline, CDR1 SGHVS and CDR2 FQNEAQ. V lost 4 bases and J lost 0, with 12 bases in between. The CDR3 contains 15 residues. In nucleotides, the CDR3 is TGTGCCAGCAGCTCCTTTGTGGGGGACCAAGAGACCCAGTACTTC. This sequence encodes CASSSFVGDQETQYF. The complete variable domain, with remaining parts taken from reference TRBV7-8 and TRBJ2-5, reads GAGVSQSPRYKVAKRGQDVALRCDPISGHVSLFWYQQALGQGPEFLTYFQNEAQLDKSGLPSDRFFAERPEGSVSTLKIQRTQQEDSAVYLCASSSFVGDQETQYFGPGTRLLVL.

As concerns this clonotype: The junction differs from germline at one of its ends, possibly a read error. The J gene is TRBJ1-2, the V gene TRBV16; D uncertain. Germline V gene data show CDR1 as KGHSY and CDR2 as FQNENV. The CDR3 has 12 amino acids. CDR3 residues: CVSSPWTYGYTF. CDR3 in DNA: TGTGTCAGCAGCCCTTGGACCTATGGCTACACCTTC.

This clonotype was counted between two and nine times. V and J are TRBV3-1 and TRBJ1-2, with D perhaps matching TRBD1 (6 bases). The germline CDR1 and CDR2 sequences are LGHDT and YNNKEL (reference sequence). The ends were cut back, 1 base at V and 4 bases at J, with 7 bases in the middle. CDR3 length equals 13 residues. This chain's CDR3 is CASSQGTAYGYTF. The DNA for the CDR3 is TGTGCCAGCAGCCAAGGGACAGCCTATGGCTACACCTTC.

About this clonotype itself: One end of the junction is discordant with germline, which a read error may explain. V and J are TRBV9 and TRBJ2-1; D gene unclear. The germline gives CDR1 SGDLS, CDR2 YYNGEE. The CDR3 covers 13 residues. The CDR3 sequence is CTSSQELPNEQFF. CDR3 DNA sequence: TGTACCAGCAGCCAGGAACTACCGAATGAGCAGTTCTTC.

This clonotype was seen many times. The chain combines TRBV20-1 with TRBJ2-3; TRBD2 matches at 13 bases. CDR3 size: 15 residues. CDR1 DFQATT and CDR2 SNEGSKA come from the germline V gene (reference sequence). The junction had 6 bases not matched to a gene; V was cut back by 2 bases and J by 7 bases. CDR3 in DNA: TGCAGTGCTAGATTCCGACTAGCGGGGGGTCATACGCAGTATTTT. Its translation: CSARFRLAGGHTQYF.

This chain uses TRBV12-3 or TRBV12-4 with TRBJ1-5; 8 positions agree with TRBD1. V lost 5 bases to trimming and J lost 4 bases; unmatched junction nucleotides: 7. CDR3 length: 15 residues. CDR3 DNA sequence: TGTGCCAGCAGTACTGACAGGGGTCTGAATCAGCCCCAGCATTTT. This encodes CASSTDRGLNQPQHF.

This clonotype was observed a handful of times. The J gene is TRBJ1-5, the V gene TRBV6-1; D possibly corresponds to TRBD1 (6 bases). CDR1 and CDR2 (germline): MNHNS, SASEGT. V was clipped by 4 bases and J by 2 bases, with 12 bases between them. The CDR3 length is 15 residues. The CDR3 bases are TGTGCCAGCAGTGTCAACAGGGCTGGCAATCAGCCCCAGCATTTT. Its translation is CASSVNRAGNQPQHF.

This clonotype was seen ten or more times. This rearrangement joins TRBV5-1 to TRBJ1-1; TRBD1 is a possible D gene (6 bases). The CDR3 extends over 16 amino acids. Germline CDR1 reads SGHRS; CDR2 reads YFSETQ. The V end lost 3 bases, the J end lost 4 bases, and 19 bases lay between the germline ends. The CDR3 is CASSSGGGGTVTEAFF. CDR3 bases: TGCGCCAGCAGCTCCGGCGGAGGGGGAACGGTCACTGAAGCTTTCTTT.

This clonotype was counted ten times or more. The rearrangement joins TRBV21-1 to TRBJ2-7; TRBD2, as called in the table, went unchecked against the DNA. TRBV21-1 is tagged as a pseudogene. This CDR3 spans 13 amino acids. CDR3 nucleotides: TGTGCCAGCAGCTGCGAGACTAGAGAAGGGCAGTACTTC. Its translation is CASSCETREGQYF.

This clonotype showed up many times. The V gene is TRBV29-1, the J gene TRBJ2-1; 8 bases align to TRBD1. The CDR3 length is 12 residues. Germline V lookup: CDR1 SQVTM, CDR2 ANQGSEA. Unmatched junction bases numbered 3, after V lost 6 bases and J lost 5 bases. CDR3 coding DNA: TGCAGCGTAGGACAGGGAAACAATGAGCAGTTCTTC. Protein: CSVGQGNNEQFF.